This T cell receptor (beta chain) was sequenced during a study of metastatic and nonmetastatic thyroid tumors. About the study: Repertoire data that came from the blood and tumor or nodule tissue of malignant and benign thyroid patients were compared.

The CDR3 covers 15 residues. The ends were cut back, 0 bases at V and 2 bases at J, with 11 bases in the middle. Germline V CDR1 and CDR2: ENHRY, SYGVKD. Before thyroid surgery, none of the patients had received any treatment. TCRdb re-analyzed the PCR reads through MiXCR. Among roughly 83,000 clones listed, 14% to 15% were seen once. Study-level points and caveats: Across blood and tumor, TCR beta diversity in malignant thyroid tumors was reportedly significantly higher than in benign nodules.

This clone was recorded many times. What it recognizes is unknown. Sequenced: blood. This chain links TRBV10-3 with TRBJ2-7; D possibly corresponds to TRBD2 (6 bases). The clonotype comes from a female donor with papillary thyroid cancer or a benign thyroid nodule (not recorded which). Some clones in this sample may be carry-over from other donors' samples. In DNA form, the CDR3 reads TGTGCCATCAGTGAGTCCGGGGGAATCACCTACGAGCAGTACTTC. It specifies CAISESGGITYEQYF.